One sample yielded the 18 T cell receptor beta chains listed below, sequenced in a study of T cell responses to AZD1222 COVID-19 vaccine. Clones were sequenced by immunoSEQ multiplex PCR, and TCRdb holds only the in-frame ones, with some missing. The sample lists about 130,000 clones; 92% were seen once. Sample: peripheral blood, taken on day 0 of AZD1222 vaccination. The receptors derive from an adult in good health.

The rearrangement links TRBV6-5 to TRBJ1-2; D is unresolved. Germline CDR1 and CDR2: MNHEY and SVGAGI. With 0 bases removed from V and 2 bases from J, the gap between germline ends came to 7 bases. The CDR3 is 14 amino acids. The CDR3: CASSYSAGNYGYTF. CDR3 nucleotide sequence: TGTGCCAGCAGTTACTCGGCGGGGAACTATGGCTACACCTTC.

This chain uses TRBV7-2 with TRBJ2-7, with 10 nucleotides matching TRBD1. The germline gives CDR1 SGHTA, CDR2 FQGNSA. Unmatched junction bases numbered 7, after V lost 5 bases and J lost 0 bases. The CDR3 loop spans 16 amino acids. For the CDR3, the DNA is TGTGCCAGCAGCCGGGACAGGGGCTCCAGCTCCTACGAGCAGTACTTC. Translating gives CASSRDRGSSSYEQYF.

The CDR3 DNA sequence: TGTGCCAGCAGCAGTCGGGCCGTTGGGACTGTTACCTACGAGCAGTACTTC. Protein sequence: CASSSRAVGTVTYEQYF. The V gene is TRBV21-1, the J gene TRBJ2-7; TRBD2 is the table's D call, not checked against the DNA. TRBV21-1 is labeled a pseudogene. The CDR3 has 17 amino acids.

The CDR3 spells CASSEVSGRSNEKLFF. For the CDR3, the DNA is TGTGCCAGCAGTGAAGTTTCGGGACGGAGCAATGAAAAACTGTTTTTT. The chain joins TRBV6-1 to TRBJ1-4; perhaps TRBD1 as D (5 bases). CDR1 is MNHNS and CDR2 is SASEGT in the germline V gene. CDR3 length: 16 amino acids. V lost 1 base, J lost 5 bases, and 14 bases lay in between.

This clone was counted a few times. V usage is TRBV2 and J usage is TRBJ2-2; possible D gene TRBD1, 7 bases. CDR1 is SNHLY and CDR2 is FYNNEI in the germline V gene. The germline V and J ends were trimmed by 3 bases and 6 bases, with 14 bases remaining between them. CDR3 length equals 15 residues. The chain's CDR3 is CASSEGQGGPGELFF. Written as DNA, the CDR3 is TGTGCCAGCAGTGAGGGGCAGGGGGGTCCCGGGGAGCTGTTTTTT.

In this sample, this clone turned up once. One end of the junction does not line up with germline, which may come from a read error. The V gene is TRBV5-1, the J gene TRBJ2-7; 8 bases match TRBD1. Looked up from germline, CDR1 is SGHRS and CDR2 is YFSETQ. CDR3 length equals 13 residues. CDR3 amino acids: CASSLAGMAGGHF. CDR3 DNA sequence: TGCGCCAGCAGCTTGGCCGGGATGGCAGGGGGCCACTTC.

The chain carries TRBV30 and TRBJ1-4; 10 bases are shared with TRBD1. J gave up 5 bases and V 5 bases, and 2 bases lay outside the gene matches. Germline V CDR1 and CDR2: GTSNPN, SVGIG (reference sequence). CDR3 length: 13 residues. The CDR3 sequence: CAWGGQGNEKLFF. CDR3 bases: TGTGCCTGGGGGGGACAGGGGAATGAAAAACTGTTTTTT.

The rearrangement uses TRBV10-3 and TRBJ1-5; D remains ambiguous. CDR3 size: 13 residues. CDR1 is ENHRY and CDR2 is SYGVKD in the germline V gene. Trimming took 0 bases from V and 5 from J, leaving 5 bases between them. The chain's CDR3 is CAISESADQPQHF. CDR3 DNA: TGTGCCATCAGTGAGTCGGCAGATCAGCCCCAGCATTTT.

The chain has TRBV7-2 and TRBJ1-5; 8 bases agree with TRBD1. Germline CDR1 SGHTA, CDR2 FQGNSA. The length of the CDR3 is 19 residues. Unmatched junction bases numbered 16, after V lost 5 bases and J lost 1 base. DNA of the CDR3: TGTGCCAGCAGCCCATTGGGCTCAGGGGGCTCTAGGAGCAATCAGCCCCAGCATTTT. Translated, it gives CASSPLGSGGSRSNQPQHF.

CDR3 in amino acids: CASSPRQGTSNYGYTF. CDR3 nucleotide sequence: TGTGCCAGCTCACCGCGACAGGGGACCTCTAACTATGGCTACACCTTC. The chain employs TRBV18 and TRBJ1-2, with TRBD1 matching 8 bases. Losses at the gene ends were 3 bases for V and 0 bases for J; bases not matched to a gene: 6. This CDR3 contains 16 residues. The germline V gene encodes CDR1 KGHSH and CDR2 LQKENI.

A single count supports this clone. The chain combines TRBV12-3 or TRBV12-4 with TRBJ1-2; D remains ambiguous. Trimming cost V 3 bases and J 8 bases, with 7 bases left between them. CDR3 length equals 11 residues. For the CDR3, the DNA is TGTGCCAGCAGTTTGCGAGGCGGCTACACCTTC. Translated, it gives CASSLRGGYTF.

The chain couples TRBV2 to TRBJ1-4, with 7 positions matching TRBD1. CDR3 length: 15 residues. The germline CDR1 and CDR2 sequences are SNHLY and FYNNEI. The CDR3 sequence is CVLHPYGTADEKLFF. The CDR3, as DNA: TGTGTCCTGCATCCATACGGGACAGCTGATGAAAAACTGTTTTTT.

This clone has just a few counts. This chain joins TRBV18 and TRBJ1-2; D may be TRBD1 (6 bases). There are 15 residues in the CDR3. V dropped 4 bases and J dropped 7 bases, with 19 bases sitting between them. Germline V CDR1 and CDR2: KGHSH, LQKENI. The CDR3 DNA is TGTGCCAGCTCACTTGTCCTGCGGGGGGCGTTTGGCTACACCTTC. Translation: CASSLVLRGAFGYTF.

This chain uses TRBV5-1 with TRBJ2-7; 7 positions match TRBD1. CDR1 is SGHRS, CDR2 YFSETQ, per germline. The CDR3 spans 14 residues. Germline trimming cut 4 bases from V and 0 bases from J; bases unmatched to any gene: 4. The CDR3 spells CASSLGQASYEQYF. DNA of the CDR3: TGCGCCAGCAGCCTAGGACAGGCCTCCTACGAGCAGTACTTC.

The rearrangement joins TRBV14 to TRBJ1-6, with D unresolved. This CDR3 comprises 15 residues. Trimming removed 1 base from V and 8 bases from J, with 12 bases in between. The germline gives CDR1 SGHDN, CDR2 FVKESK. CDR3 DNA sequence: TGTGCCAGCAGCCAAGTTGGTCGGCGGTATTCACCCCTCCACTTT. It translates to CASSQVGRRYSPLHF.

CDR3 bases: TGCAGTGCTAGTCCGACAGGGGGCTCGTACCAAGAGACCCAGTACTTC. Residues: CSASPTGGSYQETQYF. The chain carries TRBV20-1 and TRBJ2-5, with TRBD1 matching over 10 bases. V was pared by 3 bases and J by 0 bases, with 7 bases of the junction left unmatched. This CDR3 is built from 16 residues. Germline assignment: CDR1 DFQATT and CDR2 SNEGSKA (reference sequence).

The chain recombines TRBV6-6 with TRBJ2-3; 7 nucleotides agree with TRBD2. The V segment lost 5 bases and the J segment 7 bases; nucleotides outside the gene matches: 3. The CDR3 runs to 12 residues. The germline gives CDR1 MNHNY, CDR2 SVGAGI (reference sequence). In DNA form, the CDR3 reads TGTGCCAGCAGTGTGGGGGGGTATACGCAGTATTTT. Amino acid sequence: CASSVGGYTQYF.

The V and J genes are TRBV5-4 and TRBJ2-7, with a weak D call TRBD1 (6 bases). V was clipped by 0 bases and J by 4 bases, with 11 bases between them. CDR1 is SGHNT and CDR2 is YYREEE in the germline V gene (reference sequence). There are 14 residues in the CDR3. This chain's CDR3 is CASSLVAGAYEQYF. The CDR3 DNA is TGTGCCAGCAGCTTGGTTGCAGGGGCTTACGAGCAGTACTTC.